One and the same sample provided the 17 T cell receptor beta chains below, sequenced in a study of identical twins. A single record per CDR3 protein comes from TCRdb applying MiXCR to the 5' RACE reads. In the table there are roughly 750,000 distinct CDR3 sequences, 21% of which are singletons. The sample was also linked to a second study, of T cells expressing NK-cell markers.

The specimen was PBMCs. These receptors all stem from a woman under 30 in good health.

This clonotype has ten or more counts. The chain has TRBV20-1 and TRBJ2-1, with unresolved D. CDR3 length: 9 residues. With 3 bases removed from V and 9 bases from J, the gap between germline ends came to 3 bases. Germline V lookup: CDR1 DFQATT, CDR2 SNEGSKA (reference sequence). In nucleotides, the CDR3 is TGCAGTGCTAGTAGTGAGCAGTTCTTC. This sequence encodes CSASSEQFF.

The chain employs TRBV20-1 and TRBJ2-4; D unclear. The CDR3 sequence is 12 residues long. The germline V and J ends were trimmed by 3 bases and 5 bases, with 8 bases remaining between them. Germline CDR1 and CDR2: DFQATT and SNEGSKA (reference sequence). DNA of the CDR3: TGCAGTGCTAGGAATAGCCAAAACATTCAGTACTTC. Translation: CSARNSQNIQYF.

The chain links TRBV18 to TRBJ2-7, with D uncertain. V gave up 3 bases and J gave up 5 bases, with 11 bases separating them. Germline loops: CDR1 KGHSH, CDR2 LQKENI. The CDR3 extends over 13 amino acids. This CDR3 reads CASSPGGFDEQYF. The CDR3 region has the DNA TGTGCCAGCTCACCGGGCGGCTTCGACGAGCAGTACTTC.

This clonotype was observed a few times. The rearrangement uses TRBV12-3 or TRBV12-4 and TRBJ2-3, with D tentatively TRBD1 (6 bases). The CDR3 length is 15 residues. Trimming pared 5 bases from V and 3 bases from J, leaving 15 bases between. CDR3 sequence reads: CASSPLTGRTDTQYF. The CDR3 DNA is TGTGCCAGCAGTCCCCTAACAGGGCGGACAGATACGCAGTATTTT.

This clonotype has just a few counts. J is TRBJ2-3 and V is TRBV20-1, with D possibly TRBD1 on 6 matching bases. The length of the CDR3 is 15 residues. The germline V and J ends were trimmed by 4 bases and 0 bases, with 14 bases remaining between them. CDR1 is DFQATT and CDR2 is SNEGSKA in the germline V gene (reference sequence). The CDR3, as DNA: TGCAGTGCTATGTTCAGGGGCACTAGCACAGATACGCAGTATTTT. Its protein is CSAMFRGTSTDTQYF.

This clonotype was detected only a few times. The chain carries TRBV20-1 and TRBJ2-1, with D possibly TRBD2 on 6 matching bases. CDR3 size: 15 residues. Germline CDR1 DFQATT, CDR2 SNEGSKA (reference sequence). V was clipped by 3 bases and J by 9 bases, with 21 bases between them. CDR3 region: CSARRRDLIDGEQFF. CDR3 in DNA: TGCAGTGCTAGGCGGCGGGACCTAATCGACGGTGAGCAGTTCTTC.

This clonotype was detected many times. V gene TRBV12-3 or TRBV12-4 combines with J gene TRBJ2-7; 7 bases fit TRBD1. The CDR3 runs to 14 residues. The J segment lost 4 bases and the V segment lost 5 bases, leaving 8 bases of the junction unmatched. DNA of the CDR3: TGTGCCAGCAGTCTCGACAGGGCCTTGTACGAGCAGTACTTC. Translated, it gives CASSLDRALYEQYF.

This chain joins TRBV5-6 and TRBJ2-5; weak D call: TRBD2 (6 bases). This CDR3 is built from 14 residues. The germline V and J ends were trimmed by 3 bases and 4 bases, with 13 bases remaining between them. The germline V gene encodes CDR1 SGHDT and CDR2 YYEEEE. CDR3 sequence: CASSSSRGAETQYF. The CDR3 DNA follows: TGTGCCAGCAGCTCCTCCCGCGGGGCAGAGACCCAGTACTTC.

The chain has TRBV20-1 and TRBJ2-1; no clear D. The germline CDR1 and CDR2 sequences are DFQATT and SNEGSKA (reference sequence). This CDR3 comprises 15 residues. Trimming removed 3 bases from V and 7 bases from J, with 19 bases in between. The CDR3 nucleotides read TGCAGTGCTAGTAGGAGTTCGAGAGTAGGGAATGAGCAGTTCTTC. Its protein is CSASRSSRVGNEQFF.

This clonotype was observed a handful of times. V is TRBV10-3 and J is TRBJ2-5; TRBD2 is a possible D gene (5 bases). Per germline, CDR1 ENHRY and CDR2 SYGVKD. The V gene lost 7 bases and the J gene lost 4 bases, with 16 bases spanning the gap. CDR3 length equals 14 residues. Here the CDR3 DNA reads TGTGCCATCAAGGGAGCCAAGGGAAGAGAGACCCAGTACTTC. This gives the protein CAIKGAKGRETQYF.

V usage is TRBV20-1 and J usage is TRBJ1-2; 7 nucleotides match TRBD1. CDR3 length equals 11 residues. Germline-derived CDR1 and CDR2 are DFQATT and SNEGSKA (reference sequence). Trimming took 5 bases from V and 10 from J; bases not matched to a gene: 7. The CDR3 sequence: CSARDRDSYTF. CDR3 nucleotides: TGCAGTGCTCGCGACAGGGACTCCTACACCTTC.

The chain combines TRBV6-1 with TRBJ1-2; 10 positions agree with TRBD1. Unmatched junction bases numbered 8, after V lost 6 bases and J lost 4 bases. Germline CDR1 reads MNHNS; CDR2 reads SASEGT. The CDR3 runs 15 residues. The CDR3 DNA reads as TGTGCCAGCAGCCTCAGACAGGGGGCCATCTATGGCTACACCTTC. Translating gives CASSLRQGAIYGYTF.

The gene calls are TRBV3-1 and TRBJ2-7; D gene unclear. Trimming took off 0 bases at V and 1 base at J, with 13 bases between the two ends. The CDR3 length is 16 residues. Looked up from germline, CDR1 is LGHDT and CDR2 is YNNKEL (reference sequence). The CDR3 DNA reads as TGTGCCAGCAGCCAAGATTTGAGGCTAGAGTCCTACGAGCAGTACTTC. Protein product: CASSQDLRLESYEQYF.

The chain employs TRBV2 and TRBJ2-3; D is perhaps TRBD2 (6 bases). The CDR3 length is 15 residues. Trimming pared 5 bases from V and 7 bases from J, leaving 19 bases between. CDR1 is SNHLY, CDR2 FYNNEI, per germline. The DNA for the CDR3 is TGTGCCAGCAGTTGGGGTGGGGGGATCAAAAATACGCAGTATTTT. Protein product: CASSWGGGIKNTQYF.

This clonotype was counted a few times. The rearrangement joins TRBV6-5 to TRBJ2-1; D is possibly TRBD1 (6 bases). Looked up from germline, CDR1 is MNHEY and CDR2 is SVGAGI. The V end was cut by 0 bases, the J end by 3 bases, with 12 bases between. The CDR3 totals 16 residues. CDR3 loop: CASSYSWTELYNEQFF. DNA of the CDR3: TGTGCCAGCAGTTACTCCTGGACAGAGCTCTACAATGAGCAGTTCTTC.

In its sample, this clonotype was seen a few times. The chain couples TRBV6-1 to TRBJ2-7; D possibly corresponds to TRBD2 (6 bases). The CDR3 has 15 amino acids. Germline loops: CDR1 MNHNS, CDR2 SASEGT. Deletions cut 5 bases from V and 2 bases from J, with 16 bases between. CDR3 sequence (DNA): TGTGCCAGCAGTACCCCCAGCGGGCCTACCTACGAGCAGTACTTC. Translated: CASSTPSGPTYEQYF.

This clonotype was picked up a small number of times. The rearrangement uses TRBV5-1 and TRBJ2-1; 7 bases line up with TRBD2. CDR3 length: 14 residues. With 5 bases clipped from V and 15 bases from J, the junction kept 17 bases outside the gene matches. Per the germline V gene, CDR1 is SGHRS and CDR2 is YFSETQ. In nucleotides, the CDR3 is TGCGCCAGCAGTTCGCACAGTAGAGGACTAGGTTCGTTCTTC. Translation: CASSSHSRGLGSFF. Supplemented by reference TRBV5-1 and TRBJ2-1, the full variable domain reads KAGVTQTPRYLIKTRGQQVTLSCSPISGHRSVSWYQQTPGQGLQFLFEYFSETQRNKGNFPGRFSGRQFSNSRSEMNVSTLELGDSALYLCASSSHSRGLGSFFGPGTRLTVL.